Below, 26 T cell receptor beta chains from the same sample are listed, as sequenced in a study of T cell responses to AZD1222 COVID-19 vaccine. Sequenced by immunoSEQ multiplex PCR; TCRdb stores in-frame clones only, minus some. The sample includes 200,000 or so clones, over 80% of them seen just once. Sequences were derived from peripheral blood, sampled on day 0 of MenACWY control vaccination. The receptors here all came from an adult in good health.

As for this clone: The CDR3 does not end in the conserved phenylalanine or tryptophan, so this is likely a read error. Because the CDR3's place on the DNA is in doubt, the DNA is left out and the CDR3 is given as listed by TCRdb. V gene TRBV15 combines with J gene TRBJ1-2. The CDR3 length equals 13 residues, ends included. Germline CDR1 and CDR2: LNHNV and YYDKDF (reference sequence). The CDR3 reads CATSRDRDPSHLV.

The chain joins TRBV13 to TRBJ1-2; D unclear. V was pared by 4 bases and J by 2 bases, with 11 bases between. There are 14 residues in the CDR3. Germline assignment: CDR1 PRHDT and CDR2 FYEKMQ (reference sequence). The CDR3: CASSSLSANYGYTF. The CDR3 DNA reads TGTGCCAGCAGCTCCCTGTCAGCCAACTATGGCTACACCTTC. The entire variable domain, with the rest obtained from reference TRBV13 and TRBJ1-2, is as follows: AAGVIQSPRHLIKEKRETATLKCYPIPRHDTVYWYQQGPGQDPQFLISFYEKMQSDKGSIPDRFSAQQFSDYHSELNMSSLELGDSALYFCASSSLSANYGYTFGSGTRLTVV.

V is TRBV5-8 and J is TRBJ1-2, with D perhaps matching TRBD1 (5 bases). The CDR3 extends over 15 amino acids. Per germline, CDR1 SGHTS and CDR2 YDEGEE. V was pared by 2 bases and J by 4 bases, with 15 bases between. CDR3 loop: CASSLVGGGTYGYTF. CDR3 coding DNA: TGTGCCAGCAGCTTAGTAGGCGGGGGAACCTATGGCTACACCTTC.

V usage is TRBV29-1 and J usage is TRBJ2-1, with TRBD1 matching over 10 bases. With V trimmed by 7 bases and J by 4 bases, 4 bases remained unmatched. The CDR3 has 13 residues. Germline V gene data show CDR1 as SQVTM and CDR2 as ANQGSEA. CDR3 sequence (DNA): TGCAGCGCCGGGACAGGGGTTTACAATGAGCAGTTCTTC. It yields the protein CSAGTGVYNEQFF.

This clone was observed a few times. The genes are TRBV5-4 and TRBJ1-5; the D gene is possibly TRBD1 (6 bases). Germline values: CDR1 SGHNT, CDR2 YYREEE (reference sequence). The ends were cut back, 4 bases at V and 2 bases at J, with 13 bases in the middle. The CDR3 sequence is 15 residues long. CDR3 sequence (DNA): TGTGCCAGCAGCAAGGACAGTCGGGGCAATCAGCCCCAGCATTTT. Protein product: CASSKDSRGNQPQHF.

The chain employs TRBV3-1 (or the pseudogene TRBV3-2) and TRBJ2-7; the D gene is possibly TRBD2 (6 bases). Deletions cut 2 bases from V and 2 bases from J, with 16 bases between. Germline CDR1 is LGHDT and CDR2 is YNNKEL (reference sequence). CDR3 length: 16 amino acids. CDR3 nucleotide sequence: TGTGCCAGCAGCCAAAGCCCTACGGGAGTCCCCTACGAGCAGTACTTC. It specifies CASSQSPTGVPYEQYF.

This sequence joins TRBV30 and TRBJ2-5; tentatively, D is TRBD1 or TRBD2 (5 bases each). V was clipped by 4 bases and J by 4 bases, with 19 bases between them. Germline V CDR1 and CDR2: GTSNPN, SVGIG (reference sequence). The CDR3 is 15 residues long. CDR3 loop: CAWTGPGTKVETQYF. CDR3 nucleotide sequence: TGTGCCTGGACAGGTCCGGGGACGAAGGTAGAGACCCAGTACTTC.

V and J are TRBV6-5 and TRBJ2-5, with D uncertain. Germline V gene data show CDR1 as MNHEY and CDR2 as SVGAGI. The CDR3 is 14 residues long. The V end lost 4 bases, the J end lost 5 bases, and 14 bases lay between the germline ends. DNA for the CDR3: TGTGCCAGCAGTTCCAGGCTTCGTGGGGAGACCCAGTACTTC. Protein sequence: CASSSRLRGETQYF.

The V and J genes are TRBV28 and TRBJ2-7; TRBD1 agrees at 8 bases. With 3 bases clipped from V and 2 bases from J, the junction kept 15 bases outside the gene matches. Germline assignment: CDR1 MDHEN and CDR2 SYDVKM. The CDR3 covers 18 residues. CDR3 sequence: CASSFWAVGQGAPYEQYF. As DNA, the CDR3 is TGTGCCAGCAGTTTTTGGGCCGTTGGACAGGGTGCCCCCTACGAGCAGTACTTC.

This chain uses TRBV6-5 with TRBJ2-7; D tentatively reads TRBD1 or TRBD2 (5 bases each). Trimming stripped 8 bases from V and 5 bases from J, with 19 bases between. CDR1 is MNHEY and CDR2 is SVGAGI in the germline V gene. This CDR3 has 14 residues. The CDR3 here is CASGPGTENNEQYF. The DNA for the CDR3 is TGTGCCAGCGGACCCGGGACGGAGAATAACGAGCAGTACTTC.

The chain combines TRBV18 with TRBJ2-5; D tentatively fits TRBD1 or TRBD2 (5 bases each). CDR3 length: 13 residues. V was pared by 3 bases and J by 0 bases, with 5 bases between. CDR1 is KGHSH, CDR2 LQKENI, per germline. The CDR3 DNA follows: TGTGCCAGCTCACCGGGGGACCAAGAGACCCAGTACTTC. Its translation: CASSPGDQETQYF.

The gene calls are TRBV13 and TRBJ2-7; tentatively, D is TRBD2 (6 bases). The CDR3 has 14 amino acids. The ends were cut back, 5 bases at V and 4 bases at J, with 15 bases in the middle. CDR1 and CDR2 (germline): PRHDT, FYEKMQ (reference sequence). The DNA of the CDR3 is TGTGCCAGCAGCCCCTCGTTGGGACTTTACGAGCAGTACTTC. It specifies CASSPSLGLYEQYF.

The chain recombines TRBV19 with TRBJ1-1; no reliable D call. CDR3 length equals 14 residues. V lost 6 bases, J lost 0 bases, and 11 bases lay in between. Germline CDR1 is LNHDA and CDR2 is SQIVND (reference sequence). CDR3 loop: CASRQHTMNTEAFF. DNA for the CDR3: TGTGCCAGTAGACAACATACGATGAACACTGAAGCTTTCTTT.

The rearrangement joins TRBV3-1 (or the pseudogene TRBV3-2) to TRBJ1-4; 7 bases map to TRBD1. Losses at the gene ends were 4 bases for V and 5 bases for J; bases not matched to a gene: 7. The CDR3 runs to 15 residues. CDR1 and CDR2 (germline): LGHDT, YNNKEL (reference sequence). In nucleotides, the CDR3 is TGTGCCAGCAGCCTATCAGGGGGAGGCAATGAAAAACTGTTTTTT. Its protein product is CASSLSGGGNEKLFF.

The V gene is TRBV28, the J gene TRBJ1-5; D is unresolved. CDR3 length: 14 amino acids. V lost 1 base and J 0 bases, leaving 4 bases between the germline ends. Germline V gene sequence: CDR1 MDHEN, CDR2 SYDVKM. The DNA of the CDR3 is TGTGCCAGCAGTTTATACAGTAGCAATCAGCCCCAGCATTTT. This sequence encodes CASSLYSSNQPQHF.

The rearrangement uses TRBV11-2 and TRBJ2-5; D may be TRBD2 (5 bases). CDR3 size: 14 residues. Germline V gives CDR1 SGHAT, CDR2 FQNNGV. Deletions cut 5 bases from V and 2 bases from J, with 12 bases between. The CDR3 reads CASSLLTGQETQYF. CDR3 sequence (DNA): TGTGCCAGCAGCCTTTTAACGGGACAAGAGACCCAGTACTTC.

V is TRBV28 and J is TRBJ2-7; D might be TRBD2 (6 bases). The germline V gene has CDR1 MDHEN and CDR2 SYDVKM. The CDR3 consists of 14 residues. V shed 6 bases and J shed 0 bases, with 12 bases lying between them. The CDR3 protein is CASRTGLSSYEQYF. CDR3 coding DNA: TGTGCCAGCAGAACGGGACTGAGCTCCTACGAGCAGTACTTC.

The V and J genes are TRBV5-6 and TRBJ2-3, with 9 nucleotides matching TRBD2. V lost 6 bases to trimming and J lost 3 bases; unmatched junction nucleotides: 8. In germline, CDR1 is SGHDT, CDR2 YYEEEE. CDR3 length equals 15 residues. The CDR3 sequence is CASTLPGLATDTQYF. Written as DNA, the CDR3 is TGTGCCAGCACCCTGCCGGGACTAGCAACAGATACGCAGTATTTT.

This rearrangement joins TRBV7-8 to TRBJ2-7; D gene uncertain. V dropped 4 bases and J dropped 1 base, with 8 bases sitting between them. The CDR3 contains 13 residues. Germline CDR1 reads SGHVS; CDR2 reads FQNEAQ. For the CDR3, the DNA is TGTGCCAGCAGCTCTACTGGGTCCTACGAGCAGTACTTC. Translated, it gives CASSSTGSYEQYF.

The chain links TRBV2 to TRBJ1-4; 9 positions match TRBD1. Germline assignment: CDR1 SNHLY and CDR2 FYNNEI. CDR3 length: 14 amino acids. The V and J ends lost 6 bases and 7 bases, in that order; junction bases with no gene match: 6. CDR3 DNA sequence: TGTGCCAGCAGAGAGGACAGGGGAAGTGAAAAACTGTTTTTT. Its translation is CASREDRGSEKLFF.

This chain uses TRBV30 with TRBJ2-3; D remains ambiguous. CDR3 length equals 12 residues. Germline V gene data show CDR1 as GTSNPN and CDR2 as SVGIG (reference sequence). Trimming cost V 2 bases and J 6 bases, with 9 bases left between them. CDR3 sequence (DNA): TGTGCCTGGAGTACCAGAGAGGATACGCAGTATTTT. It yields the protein CAWSTREDTQYF.

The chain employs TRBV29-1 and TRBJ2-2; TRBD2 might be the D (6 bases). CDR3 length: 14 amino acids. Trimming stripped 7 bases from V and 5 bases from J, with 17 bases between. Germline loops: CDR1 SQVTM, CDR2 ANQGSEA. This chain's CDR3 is CSALVGGTTGELFF. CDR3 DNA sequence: TGCAGCGCCCTGGTCGGGGGAACAACCGGGGAGCTGTTTTTT.

CDR3 sequence reads: CASSLANKGYTF. The CDR3 nucleotides read TGTGCCAGCAGCTTAGCGAATAAAGGCTACACCTTC. The chain employs TRBV7-9 and TRBJ1-2; D remains ambiguous. Trimming cost V 0 bases and J 8 bases, with 7 bases left between them. Germline lookup yields CDR1 SEHNR and CDR2 FQNEAQ (reference sequence). This CDR3 comprises 12 residues.

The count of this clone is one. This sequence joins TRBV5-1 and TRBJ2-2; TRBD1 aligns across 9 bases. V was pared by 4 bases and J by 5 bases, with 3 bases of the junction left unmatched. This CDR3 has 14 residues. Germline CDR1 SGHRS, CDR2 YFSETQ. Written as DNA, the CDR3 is TGCGCCAGCAGCCCTGGGACAGGGACCGGGGAGCTGTTTTTT. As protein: CASSPGTGTGELFF.

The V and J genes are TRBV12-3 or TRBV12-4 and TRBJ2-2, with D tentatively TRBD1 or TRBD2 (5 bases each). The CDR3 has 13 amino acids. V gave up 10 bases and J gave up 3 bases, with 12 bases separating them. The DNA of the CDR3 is TGTGCCACCGGGACCCCTCACACCGGGGAGCTGTTTTTT. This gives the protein CATGTPHTGELFF.

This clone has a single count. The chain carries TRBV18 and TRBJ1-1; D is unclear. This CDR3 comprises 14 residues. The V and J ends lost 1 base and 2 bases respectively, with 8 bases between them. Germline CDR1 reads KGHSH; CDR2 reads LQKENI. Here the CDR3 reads CASSPRSDNTEAFF. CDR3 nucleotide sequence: TGTGCCAGCTCACCACGTTCAGATAACACTGAAGCTTTCTTT.